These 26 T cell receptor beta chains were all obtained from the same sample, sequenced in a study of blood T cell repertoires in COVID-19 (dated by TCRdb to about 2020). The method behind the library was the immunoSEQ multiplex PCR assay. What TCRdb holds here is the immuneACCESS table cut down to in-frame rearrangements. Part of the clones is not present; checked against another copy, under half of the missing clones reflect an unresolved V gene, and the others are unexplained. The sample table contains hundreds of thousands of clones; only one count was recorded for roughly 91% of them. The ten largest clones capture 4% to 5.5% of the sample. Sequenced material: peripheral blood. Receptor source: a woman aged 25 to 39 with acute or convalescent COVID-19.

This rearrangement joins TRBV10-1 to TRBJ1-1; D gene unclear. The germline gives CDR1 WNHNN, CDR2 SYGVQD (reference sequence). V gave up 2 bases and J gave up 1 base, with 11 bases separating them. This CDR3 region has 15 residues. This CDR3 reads CASSEHRQANTEAFF. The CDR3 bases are TGCGCCAGCAGTGAGCATCGGCAGGCGAACACTGAAGCTTTCTTT.

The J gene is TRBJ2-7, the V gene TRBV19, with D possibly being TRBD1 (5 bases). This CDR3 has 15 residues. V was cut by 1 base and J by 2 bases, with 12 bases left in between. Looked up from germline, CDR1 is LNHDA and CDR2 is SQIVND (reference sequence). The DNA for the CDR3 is TGTGCCAGTAGTATAGGGGCAGGGCCCACCTACGAGCAGTACTTC. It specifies CASSIGAGPTYEQYF.

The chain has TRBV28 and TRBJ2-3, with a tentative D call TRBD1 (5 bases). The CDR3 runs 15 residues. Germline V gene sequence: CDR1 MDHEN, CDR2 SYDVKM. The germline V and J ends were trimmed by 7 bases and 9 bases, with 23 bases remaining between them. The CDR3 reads CASKGVPGKGDTQYF. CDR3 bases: TGTGCCAGCAAAGGGGTACCGGGCAAGGGTGACACGCAGTATTTT.

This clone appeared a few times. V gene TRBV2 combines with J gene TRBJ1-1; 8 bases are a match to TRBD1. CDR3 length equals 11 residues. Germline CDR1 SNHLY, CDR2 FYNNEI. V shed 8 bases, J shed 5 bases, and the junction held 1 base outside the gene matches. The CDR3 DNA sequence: TGTGCCAGCTACAGGGGGACTGAAGCTTTCTTT. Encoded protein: CASYRGTEAFF.

CDR3 nucleotides: TGTGCCAGCAGCCAAGCGACAGGGGGCTCCTACGAGCAGTACTTC. This gives the protein CASSQATGGSYEQYF. This chain uses TRBV4-2 with TRBJ2-7; 9 positions agree with TRBD1. CDR3 length: 15 residues. After removal of 1 base from V and 0 bases from J, the junction contained 1 base not matched to a gene. Germline V gene sequence: CDR1 LGHNA, CDR2 YNFKEQ.

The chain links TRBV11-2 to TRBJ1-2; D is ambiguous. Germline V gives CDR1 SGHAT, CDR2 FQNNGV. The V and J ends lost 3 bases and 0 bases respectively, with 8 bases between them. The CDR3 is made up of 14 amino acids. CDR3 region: CASSLEASNYGYTF. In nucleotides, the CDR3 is TGTGCCAGCAGCTTGGAGGCCTCTAACTATGGCTACACCTTC.

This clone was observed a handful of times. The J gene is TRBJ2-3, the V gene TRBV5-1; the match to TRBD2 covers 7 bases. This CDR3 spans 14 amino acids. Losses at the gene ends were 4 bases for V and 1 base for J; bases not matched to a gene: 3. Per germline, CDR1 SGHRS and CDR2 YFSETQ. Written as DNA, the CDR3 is TGCGCCAGCAGCGATAGCGGGCGCACAGATACGCAGTATTTT. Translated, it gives CASSDSGRTDTQYF.

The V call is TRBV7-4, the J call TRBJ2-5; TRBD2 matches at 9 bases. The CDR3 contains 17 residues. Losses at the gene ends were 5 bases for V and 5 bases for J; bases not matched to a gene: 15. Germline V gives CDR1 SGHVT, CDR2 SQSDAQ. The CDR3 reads CASSPQRGVGSGETQYF. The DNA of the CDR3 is TGTGCCAGCAGCCCCCAGCGGGGGGTAGGGTCGGGGGAGACCCAGTACTTC.

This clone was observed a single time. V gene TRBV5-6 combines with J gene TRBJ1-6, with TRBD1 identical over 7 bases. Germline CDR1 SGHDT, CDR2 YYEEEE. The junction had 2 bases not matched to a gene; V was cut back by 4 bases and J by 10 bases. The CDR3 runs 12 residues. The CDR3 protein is CASSTTGSPLHF. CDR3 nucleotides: TGTGCCAGCAGCACGACAGGGTCACCCCTCCACTTT.

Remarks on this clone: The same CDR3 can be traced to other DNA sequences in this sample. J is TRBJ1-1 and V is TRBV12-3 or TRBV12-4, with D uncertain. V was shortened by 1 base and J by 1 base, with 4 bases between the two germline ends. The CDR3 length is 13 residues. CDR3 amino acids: CASSLGGNTEAFF. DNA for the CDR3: TGTGCCAGCAGTTTAGGAGGGAACACTGAAGCTTTCTTT.

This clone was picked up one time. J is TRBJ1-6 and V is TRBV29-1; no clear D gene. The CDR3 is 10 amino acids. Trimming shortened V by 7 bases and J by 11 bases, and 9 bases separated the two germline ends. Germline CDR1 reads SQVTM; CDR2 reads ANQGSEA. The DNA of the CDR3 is TGCAGCGGCGGTCATCCACCCCTCCACTTT. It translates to CSGGHPPLHF.

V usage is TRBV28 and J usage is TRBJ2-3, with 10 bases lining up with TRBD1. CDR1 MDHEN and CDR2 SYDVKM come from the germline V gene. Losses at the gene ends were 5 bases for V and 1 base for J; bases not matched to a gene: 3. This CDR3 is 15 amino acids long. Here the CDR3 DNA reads TGTGCCAGCAGTCGGGGGACAGGGGGCACAGATACGCAGTATTTT. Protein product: CASSRGTGGTDTQYF.

The CDR3 reads CASSSGQGAPKSGYTF. The DNA of the CDR3 is TGCGCCAGCAGCTCGGGACAGGGGGCGCCTAAGAGTGGCTACACCTTC. The gene calls are TRBV5-1 and TRBJ1-2; 12 bases line up with TRBD1. Germline V gene lookup returns CDR1 SGHRS and CDR2 YFSETQ. The CDR3 extends over 16 amino acids. After removal of 3 bases from V and 7 bases from J, the junction contained 10 bases not matched to a gene.

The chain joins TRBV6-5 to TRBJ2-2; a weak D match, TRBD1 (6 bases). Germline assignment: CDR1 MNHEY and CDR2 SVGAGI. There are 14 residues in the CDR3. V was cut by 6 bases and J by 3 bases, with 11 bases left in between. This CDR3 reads CASRTQGYTGELFF. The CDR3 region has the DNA TGTGCCAGCAGAACCCAGGGGTACACCGGGGAGCTGTTTTTT.

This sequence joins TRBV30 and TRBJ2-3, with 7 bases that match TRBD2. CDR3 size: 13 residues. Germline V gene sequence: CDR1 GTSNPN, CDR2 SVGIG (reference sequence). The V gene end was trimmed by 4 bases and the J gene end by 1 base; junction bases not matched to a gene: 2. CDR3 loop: CAWNRGGTDTQYF. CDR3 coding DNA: TGTGCCTGGAATCGGGGGGGCACAGATACGCAGTATTTT.

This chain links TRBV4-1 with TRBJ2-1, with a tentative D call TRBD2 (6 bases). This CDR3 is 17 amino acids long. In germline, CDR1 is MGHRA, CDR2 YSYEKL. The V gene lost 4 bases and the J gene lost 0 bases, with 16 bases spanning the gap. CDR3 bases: TGCGCCAGCAGCCTTCTAGGGACTTTAAGCTCCTACAATGAGCAGTTCTTC. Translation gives CASSLLGTLSSYNEQFF.

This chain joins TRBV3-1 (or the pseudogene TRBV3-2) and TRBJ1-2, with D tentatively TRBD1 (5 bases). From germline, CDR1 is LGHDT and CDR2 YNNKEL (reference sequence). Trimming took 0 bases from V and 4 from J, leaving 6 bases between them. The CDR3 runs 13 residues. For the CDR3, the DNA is TGTGCCAGCAGCCAAGAACAGGCCTATGGCTACACCTTC. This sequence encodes CASSQEQAYGYTF.

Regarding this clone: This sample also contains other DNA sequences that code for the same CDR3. The CDR3 DNA reads TGTGCCAGCAGCCCCCGTACAGGGGTGAACACTGAAGCTTTCTTT. It codes for CASSPRTGVNTEAFF. The chain employs TRBV9 and TRBJ1-1, with 7 bases matching TRBD1. CDR3 length equals 15 residues. Germline V gene sequence: CDR1 SGDLS, CDR2 YYNGEE. The V gene end was trimmed by 4 bases and the J gene end by 0 bases; junction bases not matched to a gene: 6.

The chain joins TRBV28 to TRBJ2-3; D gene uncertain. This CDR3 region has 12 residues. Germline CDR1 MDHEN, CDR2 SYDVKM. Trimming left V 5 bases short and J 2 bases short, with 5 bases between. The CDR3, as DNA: TGTGCCAGCAGTCCTACCACAGATACGCAGTATTTT. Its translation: CASSPTTDTQYF.

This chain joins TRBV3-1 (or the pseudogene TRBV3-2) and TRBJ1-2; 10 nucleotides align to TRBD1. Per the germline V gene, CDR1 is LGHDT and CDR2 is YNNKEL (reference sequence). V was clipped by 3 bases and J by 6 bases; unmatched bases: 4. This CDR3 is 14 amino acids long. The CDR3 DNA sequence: TGTGCCAGCAGCCACTTGGACAGGGGGGATGGCTACACCTTC. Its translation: CASSHLDRGDGYTF.

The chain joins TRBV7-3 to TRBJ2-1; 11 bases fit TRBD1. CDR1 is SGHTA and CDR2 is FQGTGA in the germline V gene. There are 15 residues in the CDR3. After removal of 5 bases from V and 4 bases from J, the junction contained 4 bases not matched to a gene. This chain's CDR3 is CASSRDRGNYNEQFF. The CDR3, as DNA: TGTGCCAGCAGCAGGGACAGGGGGAATTACAATGAGCAGTTCTTC.

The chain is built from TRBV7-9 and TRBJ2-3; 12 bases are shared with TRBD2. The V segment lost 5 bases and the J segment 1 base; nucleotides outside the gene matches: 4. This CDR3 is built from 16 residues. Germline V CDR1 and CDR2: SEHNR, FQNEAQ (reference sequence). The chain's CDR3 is CASSPRTSGGTDTQYF. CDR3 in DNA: TGTGCCAGCAGCCCCCGGACTAGCGGGGGCACAGATACGCAGTATTTT.

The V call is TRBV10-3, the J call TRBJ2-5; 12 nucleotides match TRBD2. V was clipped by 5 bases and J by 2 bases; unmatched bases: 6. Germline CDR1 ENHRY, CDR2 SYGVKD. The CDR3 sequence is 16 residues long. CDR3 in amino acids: CAISLAGGPGQETQYF. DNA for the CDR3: TGTGCCATCAGTCTAGCGGGGGGGCCGGGACAAGAGACCCAGTACTTC.

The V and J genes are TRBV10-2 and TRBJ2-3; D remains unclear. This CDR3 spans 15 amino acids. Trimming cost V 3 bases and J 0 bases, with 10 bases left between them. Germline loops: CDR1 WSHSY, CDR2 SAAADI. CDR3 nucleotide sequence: TGCGCCAGCAGTGATGGTTACACGAGCACAGATACGCAGTATTTT. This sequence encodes CASSDGYTSTDTQYF.

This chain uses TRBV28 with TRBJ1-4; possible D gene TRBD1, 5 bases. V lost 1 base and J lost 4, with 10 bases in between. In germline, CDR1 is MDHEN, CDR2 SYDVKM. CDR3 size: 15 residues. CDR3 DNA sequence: TGTGCCAGCAGTTTATTGGGGGGTGTTAATGAAAAACTGTTTTTT. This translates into CASSLLGGVNEKLFF.

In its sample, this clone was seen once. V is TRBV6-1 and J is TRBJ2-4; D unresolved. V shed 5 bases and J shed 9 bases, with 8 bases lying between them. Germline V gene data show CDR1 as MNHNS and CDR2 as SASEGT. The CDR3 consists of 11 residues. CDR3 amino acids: CASSSIGIQYF. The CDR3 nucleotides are TGTGCCAGCAGTTCGATCGGCATTCAGTACTTC.